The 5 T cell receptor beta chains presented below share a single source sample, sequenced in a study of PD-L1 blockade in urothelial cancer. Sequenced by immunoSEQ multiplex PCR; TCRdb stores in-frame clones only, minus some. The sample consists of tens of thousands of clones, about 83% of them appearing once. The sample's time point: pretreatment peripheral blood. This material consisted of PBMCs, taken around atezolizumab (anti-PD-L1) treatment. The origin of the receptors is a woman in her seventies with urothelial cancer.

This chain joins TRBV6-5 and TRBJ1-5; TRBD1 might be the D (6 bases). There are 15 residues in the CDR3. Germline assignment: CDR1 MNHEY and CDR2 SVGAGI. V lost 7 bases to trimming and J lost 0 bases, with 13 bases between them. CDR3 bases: TGTGCCAGCAAGGGACACCTACATAGCAATCAGCCCCAGCATTTT. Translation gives CASKGHLHSNQPQHF.

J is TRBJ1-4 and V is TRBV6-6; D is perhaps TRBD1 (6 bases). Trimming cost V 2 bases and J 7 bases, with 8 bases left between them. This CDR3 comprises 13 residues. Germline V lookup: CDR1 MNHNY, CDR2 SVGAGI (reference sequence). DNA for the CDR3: TGTGCCAGCAGTTACCAGGGGATTGAAAAACTGTTTTTT. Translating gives CASSYQGIEKLFF.

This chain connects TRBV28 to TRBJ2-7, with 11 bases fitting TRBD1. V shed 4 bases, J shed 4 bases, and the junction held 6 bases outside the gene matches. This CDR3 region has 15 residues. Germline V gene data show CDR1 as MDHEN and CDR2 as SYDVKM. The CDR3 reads CASSSGQGARYEQYF. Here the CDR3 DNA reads TGTGCCAGCAGTTCCGGACAGGGGGCTAGATACGAGCAGTACTTC.

CDR3 sequence: CASSASWTGVTYEQYF. DNA for the CDR3: TGCGCCAGCAGCGCGTCGTGGACAGGGGTGACCTACGAGCAGTACTTC. V is TRBV4-3 and J is TRBJ2-7; the match to TRBD1 covers 9 bases. The trim removed 5 bases at V and 2 bases at J, leaving 10 bases unmatched. This CDR3 region has 16 residues. Germline CDR1 is LGHNA and CDR2 is YSLEER.

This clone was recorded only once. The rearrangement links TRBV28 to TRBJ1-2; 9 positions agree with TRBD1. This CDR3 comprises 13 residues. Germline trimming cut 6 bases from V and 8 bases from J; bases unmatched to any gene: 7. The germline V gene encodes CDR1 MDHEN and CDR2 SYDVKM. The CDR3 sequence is CASREGQGGGYTF. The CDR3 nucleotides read TGTGCCAGCAGGGAGGGACAGGGAGGCGGCTACACCTTC.